Below are 18 T cell receptor beta chains sequenced from a single sample in a study of T cell repertoires in cytomegalovirus infection. Their antigens are not known. TCRdb re-called the reads through MiXCR, storing one row per CDR3 protein. The sample contains roughly 990,000 distinct CDR3 sequences, roughly 30% of which appear only once. The sequencing used cultured CD8+ T cells from PBMCs, collected from culture after CMV antigen stimulation. The receptors stem from a human donor in good health (CMV status not recorded). Some clones in this sample may be carry-over from other donors' samples.

The chain joins TRBV27 to TRBJ2-7; 7 bases are a match to TRBD2. Per the germline V gene, CDR1 is MNHEY and CDR2 is SMNVEV (reference sequence). Trimming cost V 2 bases and J 9 bases; bases outside gene matches: 7. The CDR3 totals 13 residues. The CDR3 here is CASSLSGARGQYF. The CDR3 DNA follows: TGTGCCAGCAGTTTAAGCGGGGCCCGCGGGCAGTACTTC.

This clonotype was counted ten times or more. The genes are TRBV7-2 and TRBJ1-2; 10 bases agree with TRBD1. This CDR3 has 14 residues. Germline V gene lookup returns CDR1 SGHTA and CDR2 FQGNSA. The V and J ends lost 7 bases and 6 bases, in that order; junction bases with no gene match: 8. This chain's CDR3 is CASTPSGTGDGYTF. Here the CDR3 DNA reads TGTGCCAGCACACCCTCTGGGACAGGGGATGGCTACACCTTC.

This sequence joins TRBV2 and TRBJ2-2; unclear D gene. Trimming pared 7 bases from V and 4 bases from J, leaving 10 bases between. This CDR3 region has 13 residues. Germline loops: CDR1 SNHLY, CDR2 FYNNEI. CDR3 nucleotides: TGTGCCAGCAATCCGGACCCCACCGGGGAGCTGTTTTTT. Encoded protein: CASNPDPTGELFF.

This clonotype was counted a few times. V gene TRBV6-5 combines with J gene TRBJ2-2; D is uncertain. V lost 2 bases and J 6 bases, leaving 7 bases between the germline ends. Germline V gene lookup returns CDR1 MNHEY and CDR2 SVGAGI. This CDR3 region has 13 residues. The CDR3 spells CASSYGNPGELFF. The CDR3 coding sequence is TGTGCCAGCAGTTACGGGAATCCCGGGGAGCTGTTTTTT.

The chain recombines TRBV5-3 with TRBJ1-1, with 8 nucleotides matching TRBD1. TRBV5-3 is annotated as an ORF whose role is uncertain. This CDR3 contains 14 residues. The junction had 10 bases not matched to a gene; V was cut back by 8 bases and J by 4 bases. CDR3 region: CASRTRGLSTEAFF. The DNA for the CDR3 is TGTGCCAGCAGAACCAGGGGGCTAAGCACTGAAGCTTTCTTT.

Turning to this clonotype: Mismatch with germline at one junction end may stem from a read error. This chain uses TRBV7-7 with TRBJ2-6, with TRBD2 identical over 7 bases. The CDR3 spans 18 residues. Germline CDR1 SSHAT, CDR2 FNYEAQ (reference sequence). The CDR3: CASSQKAGLTSGANVLTF. The CDR3 nucleotides are TGTGCTAGCAGCCAGAAAGCGGGACTCACCTCTGGGGCCAACGTCCTGACTTTC.

The gene calls are TRBV12-3 or TRBV12-4 and TRBJ1-2, with TRBD1 matching 7 bases. CDR3 length equals 14 residues. Trimming removed 5 bases from V and 4 bases from J; junction bases left unmatched: 7. The CDR3 reads CASSHQGESYGYTF. Here the CDR3 DNA reads TGTGCCAGCAGTCACCAGGGGGAGAGCTATGGCTACACCTTC.

The chain links TRBV7-9 to TRBJ2-7; TRBD1 might be the D (7 bases). This CDR3 spans 13 amino acids. Germline CDR1 and CDR2: SEHNR and FQNEAQ (reference sequence). Trimming removed 5 bases at V and 6 bases at J, with 14 bases between. The CDR3 nucleotides are TGTGCCAGCAGCACGGACAGGAGGGCCGAGCAGTACGTC. Amino acids: CASSTDRRAEQYV.

This clonotype was recorded many times. V is TRBV6-1 and J is TRBJ1-1; a possible D gene is TRBD1 (5 bases). This CDR3 contains 15 residues. Trimming cost V 6 bases and J 0 bases, with 14 bases left between them. Germline-derived CDR1 and CDR2 are MNHNS and SASEGT. Here the CDR3 DNA reads TGTGCCAGCAGCCTCAAGGGGACCTTGAACACTGAAGCTTTCTTT. Protein: CASSLKGTLNTEAFF.

The V and J genes are TRBV6-5 and TRBJ1-2; TRBD1 matches at 8 bases. This CDR3 has 16 amino acids. From germline, CDR1 is MNHEY and CDR2 SVGAGI. The V gene end was trimmed by 0 bases and the J gene end by 3 bases; junction bases not matched to a gene: 6. Written as DNA, the CDR3 is TGTGCCAGCAGTTACTCGAAATCAGGGGGCGACTATGGCTACACCTTC. It codes for CASSYSKSGGDYGYTF.

This clonotype appeared a few times. The genes are TRBV6-5 and TRBJ1-2; 9 bases fit TRBD1. Germline loops: CDR1 MNHEY, CDR2 SVGAGI. V was clipped by 4 bases and J by 8 bases; unmatched bases: 5. The CDR3 spans 13 residues. The CDR3 DNA reads TGTGCCAGCAGTTGGACAGGGGAAAACGGCTACACCTTC. Translated, it gives CASSWTGENGYTF.

The sample holds one count of this clonotype. The chain uses TRBV6-6 and TRBJ2-2; TRBD1 matches 9 bases. Losses at the gene ends were 6 bases for V and 5 bases for J; bases not matched to a gene: 7. CDR1 and CDR2 from the germline V gene are MNHNY and SVGAGI (reference sequence). CDR3 length equals 15 residues. The DNA for the CDR3 is TGTGCCAGCAGGGCCCCGGGACAGGGTACCGGGGAGCTGTTTTTT. Translated: CASRAPGQGTGELFF.

This clonotype has just a few counts. The chain carries TRBV6-6 and TRBJ1-2; D remains unclear. V lost 2 bases and J 6 bases, leaving 13 bases between the germline ends. In germline, CDR1 is MNHNY, CDR2 SVGAGI (reference sequence). CDR3 size: 14 residues. The CDR3 is CASSYPRQPDGYTF. The CDR3 region has the DNA TGTGCCAGCAGTTACCCGAGGCAACCTGATGGCTACACCTTC.

This chain links TRBV7-2 with TRBJ2-2; TRBD2 is a possible D gene (5 bases). The CDR3 consists of 15 residues. Germline V gene sequence: CDR1 SGHTA, CDR2 FQGNSA. V was pared by 1 base and J by 2 bases, with 8 bases between. The CDR3 DNA sequence: TGTGCCAGCAGCTTAGGCGAGGGTAACACCGGGGAGCTGTTTTTT. It is translated as CASSLGEGNTGELFF.

This rearrangement joins TRBV28 to TRBJ1-1; D possibly corresponds to TRBD1 (5 bases). The V end was cut by 7 bases, the J end by 2 bases, with 20 bases between. From germline, CDR1 is MDHEN and CDR2 SYDVKM. CDR3 length: 16 residues. For the CDR3, the DNA is TGTGCCAGCACCGGGGCTCTCTGGGCTCGTAACACTGAAGCTTTCTTT. It codes for CASTGALWARNTEAFF.

This clonotype appeared a few times. The rearrangement uses TRBV27 and TRBJ1-5, with a weak D call TRBD1 (6 bases). Trimming cost V 0 bases and J 2 bases, with 17 bases left between them. The CDR3 loop spans 18 amino acids. Germline assignment: CDR1 MNHEY and CDR2 SMNVEV (reference sequence). The CDR3 reads CASSLSVTGIFRNQPQHF. As DNA, the CDR3 is TGTGCCAGCAGTTTATCGGTTACAGGGATCTTTCGCAATCAGCCCCAGCATTTT.

About this clonotype itself: At one end, the junction sequence differs from germline, possibly due to a read error. The J gene is TRBJ2-3, the V gene TRBV27; 8 nucleotides agree with TRBD1. Germline V gene lookup returns CDR1 MNHEY and CDR2 SMNVEV (reference sequence). The CDR3 is made up of 14 amino acids. This CDR3 is CTSSFGQGTDTQYF. CDR3 DNA: TGTACCAGCAGTTTCGGACAGGGAACAGATACGCAGTATTTT.

The rearrangement links TRBV7-9 to TRBJ1-1; D call uncertain. CDR1 SEHNR and CDR2 FQNEAQ come from the germline V gene (reference sequence). V lost 1 base and J lost 11, with 5 bases in between. The CDR3 covers 10 residues. The CDR3, as DNA: TGTGCCAGCAGCTTAGTAAGGGCTTTCTTT. Translation gives CASSLVRAFF.